The T cell receptor beta chain described here comes from a study of T cell changes during pregnancy in multiple sclerosis. V was pared by 4 bases and J by 1 base, with 2 bases between. CDR3 length: 12 amino acids. Germline V gene lookup returns CDR1 SGHRS and CDR2 YFSETQ. Clones were sequenced by immunoSEQ multiplex PCR, and TCRdb holds only the in-frame ones, with some missing. Altogether tens of thousands of clones are present, about 94% being singletons, with the ten largest covering roughly 0.4%. The chain is built from TRBV5-1 and TRBJ2-2; D is ambiguous. This clonotype was obtained from a female donor with multiple sclerosis, enrolled in a pregnancy study. Material: CD4+ T cells from peripheral blood mononuclear cells, obtained in the second trimester of pregnancy. The CDR3 DNA follows: TGCGCCAGCAGCCTGAACACCGGGGAGCTGTTTTTT. Amino acids: CASSLNTGELFF.